These 15 T cell receptor beta chains were sequenced from one sample in a study of beta chain features in type 1 diabetes. Overall study findings and caveats: Patients with Type 1 diabetes showed moderately but significantly shorter TCRB CDR3s in all four CD4+ subsets.

Expressed TCRB transcripts were sequenced because the isolated RNA had all been reverse transcribed beforehand. TCRdb's table, derived via immunoSEQ multiplex PCR, lists solely in-frame clones and lacks some. The table includes more than 250,000 clones, about 20% detected once. Their antigens remain unidentified. Sequencing was performed on naive CD4+ T cells from blood. The receptors derive from a woman in her forties with type 1 diabetes.

This chain connects TRBV23-1 to TRBJ1-2; 7 positions match TRBD1. TRBV23-1 is reported as an ORF; its role is uncertain. With 5 bases clipped from V and 5 bases from J, the junction kept 11 bases outside the gene matches. The CDR3 totals 15 residues. CDR3: CASSSTGARVYGYTF. As DNA, the CDR3 is TGCGCCAGCAGTTCTACAGGGGCTAGGGTGTATGGCTACACCTTC.

This clone has more than one count but fewer than ten. The CDR3 loop reads CASTPSGSNQPQHF. CDR3 sequence (DNA): TGTGCCAGCACCCCGAGCGGTAGCAATCAGCCCCAGCATTTT. V usage is TRBV7-2 and J usage is TRBJ1-5; D remains ambiguous. The CDR3 consists of 14 residues. CDR1 and CDR2 from the germline V gene are SGHTA and FQGNSA. Trimming took off 7 bases at V and 0 bases at J, with 10 bases between the two ends.

In this sample, this clone turned up a few times. This same CDR3 is encoded by further DNA sequences in the sample. The rearrangement links TRBV15 to TRBJ1-5; 8 bases fit TRBD1. From germline, CDR1 is LNHNV and CDR2 YYDKDF (reference sequence). The J segment lost 2 bases and the V segment lost 3 bases, leaving 0 bases of the junction unmatched. The CDR3 is 14 residues long. The CDR3: CATSRGQGNQPQHF. The CDR3 nucleotides read TGTGCCACCAGCAGGGGACAGGGCAATCAGCCCCAGCATTTT.

A few counts support this clone. V usage is TRBV9 and J usage is TRBJ2-3, with 8 bases fitting TRBD2. This CDR3 region has 14 residues. With 4 bases clipped from V and 7 bases from J, the junction kept 8 bases outside the gene matches. Germline loops: CDR1 SGDLS, CDR2 YYNGEE. CDR3 DNA: TGTGCCAGCAGCCCCCTGGTAGCGGGGAATACGCAGTATTTT. Translating gives CASSPLVAGNTQYF.

The V call is TRBV5-1, the J call TRBJ1-5; no clear D. CDR1 and CDR2 from the germline V gene are SGHRS and YFSETQ. V was trimmed by 0 bases and J by 6 bases, leaving 10 bases between them. The CDR3 totals 14 residues. This chain's CDR3 is CASSLDGISQPQHF. In nucleotides, the CDR3 is TGCGCCAGCAGCTTGGACGGGATAAGTCAGCCCCAGCATTTT.

The chain is built from TRBV15 and TRBJ2-5; D not certain. The V gene lost 3 bases and the J gene lost 10 bases, with 9 bases spanning the gap. The CDR3 totals 11 residues. Germline CDR1 and CDR2: LNHNV and YYDKDF (reference sequence). CDR3 residues: CATSREWIQYF. In DNA, the CDR3 is TGTGCCACCAGCAGGGAGTGGATCCAGTACTTC.

There are a few counts of this clone. V usage is TRBV10-3 and J usage is TRBJ2-5; weak D call: TRBD2 (7 bases). This CDR3 comprises 12 residues. Germline CDR1 is ENHRY and CDR2 is SYGVKD. Trimming left V 10 bases short and J 1 base short, with 10 bases between. The CDR3 DNA follows: TGTGCCACCCGGGGGGCCCAAGAGACCCAGTACTTC. It encodes CATRGAQETQYF.

The chain couples TRBV9 to TRBJ1-3, with D unresolved. V gave up 4 bases and J gave up 3 bases, with 14 bases separating them. This CDR3 comprises 15 residues. Germline CDR1 SGDLS, CDR2 YYNGEE. CDR3 protein: CASSRDGSIGNTIYF. The CDR3 coding sequence is TGTGCCAGCAGCCGAGACGGGTCGATTGGAAACACCATATATTTT.

The chain employs TRBV28 and TRBJ2-2, with TRBD1 as a possible D gene (6 bases). Between the trimmed V and J ends, which lost 3 bases and 12 bases, there was a span of 17 bases. CDR1 is MDHEN and CDR2 is SYDVKM in the germline V gene. The CDR3 extends over 14 amino acids. The CDR3 sequence: CASSLDSAGLKLFF. The CDR3 region has the DNA TGTGCCAGCAGTTTGGACAGTGCTGGTTTGAAGCTGTTTTTT.

This clone showed up just a few times. V and J are TRBV2 and TRBJ2-1, with D perhaps matching TRBD1 (6 bases). CDR3 length equals 13 residues. V gave up 7 bases and J gave up 3 bases, with 10 bases separating them. CDR1 and CDR2 from the germline V gene are SNHLY and FYNNEI. The CDR3 sequence: CASTWDIYNEQFF. CDR3 bases: TGTGCCAGCACTTGGGACATCTACAATGAGCAGTTCTTC.

This clone was counted between two and nine times. The CDR3 sequence: CASSWPGSPYEQYF. Written as DNA, the CDR3 is TGTGCCAGCAGTTGGCCAGGCAGTCCCTACGAGCAGTACTTC. This chain joins TRBV28 and TRBJ2-7; D call uncertain. The CDR3 runs 14 residues. The V end was cut by 4 bases, the J end by 2 bases, with 12 bases between. CDR1 is MDHEN, CDR2 SYDVKM, per germline.

This clone came up a few times. This rearrangement joins TRBV13 to TRBJ2-1, with TRBD2 matching over 8 bases. V trimming: 5 bases; J trimming: 0 bases; junction bases outside the gene matches: 6. Looked up from germline, CDR1 is PRHDT and CDR2 is FYEKMQ (reference sequence). The CDR3 contains 16 residues. CDR3 sequence reads: CASSAGLGSSYNEQFF. CDR3 bases: TGTGCCAGCAGCGCGGGACTAGGGAGCTCCTACAATGAGCAGTTCTTC.

The chain carries TRBV13 and TRBJ2-1; 8 bases line up with TRBD2. The CDR3 extends over 16 amino acids. With V trimmed by 3 bases and J by 8 bases, 12 bases remained unmatched. Germline V gives CDR1 PRHDT, CDR2 FYEKMQ (reference sequence). CDR3 sequence reads: CASSLRVGRDADEQFF. The CDR3 DNA sequence: TGTGCCAGCAGCTTGAGGGTCGGGAGGGACGCGGATGAGCAGTTCTTC.

The chain has TRBV15 and TRBJ2-5; perhaps TRBD1 as D (6 bases). Germline CDR1 reads LNHNV; CDR2 reads YYDKDF (reference sequence). The CDR3 has 15 amino acids. Between the trimmed V and J ends, which lost 0 bases and 2 bases, there was a span of 10 bases. The CDR3 protein is CATSRDFTGQETQYF. For the CDR3, the DNA is TGTGCCACCAGCAGAGATTTTACAGGGCAAGAGACCCAGTACTTC. Combining the CDR3 with reference TRBV15 and TRBJ2-5 gives the whole variable domain DAMVIQNPRYQVTQFGKPVTLSCSQTLNHNVMYWYQQKSSQAPKLLFHYYDKDFNNEADTPDNFQSRRPNTSFCFLDIRSPGLGDTAMYLCATSRDFTGQETQYFGPGTRLLVL.

The sample holds a few counts of this clone. The J gene is TRBJ1-1, the V gene TRBV4-1; possibly TRBD1 for D (5 bases). Germline V gene lookup returns CDR1 MGHRA and CDR2 YSYEKL. Trimming stripped 0 bases from V and 5 bases from J, with 22 bases between. The CDR3 is 18 amino acids. The CDR3 nucleotides read TGCGCCAGCAGCCAAGATCGTCGACAGCTCATGCCGGGTACTGAAGCTTTCTTT. This sequence encodes CASSQDRRQLMPGTEAFF.